The T cell receptor (beta chain) described here comes from a study of cytomegalovirus exposure and HLA in healthy donors. Whole-study context: The Caucasian-associated ancestry cluster contained 81% of the approximately 400 genotyped donors.

Both 60 Vbeta primers and 13 Jbeta primers went into the PCR. Profiled with immunoSEQ multiplex PCR; TCRdb holds only in-frame clones, not every one. Found here are approximately 210,000 clones, around four fifths of them singletons; the top ten hold 10%. This clone came up once. The target antigen is unknown. Germline V lookup: CDR1 LNHDA, CDR2 SQIVND (reference sequence). V was pared by 2 bases and J by 7 bases, with 12 bases between. The CDR3 consists of 15 residues. Study results and limitations: A later analysis linked some 17,000 TCR beta sequences to HLA alleles at 0.05 false discovery rate. Earlier findings revealed that most TCR beta V segments proved productive either about 87% or about 30% of the time.

Sequencing used PBMCs. J is TRBJ1-6 and V is TRBV19; tentatively, D is TRBD1 (6 bases). The TCR originated in a woman aged 45-59 years in good health and CMV-seropositive. The CDR3 reads CASSIMGHTNSPLHF. CDR3 DNA: TGTGCCAGTAGTATAATGGGACACACAAATTCACCCCTCCACTTT.